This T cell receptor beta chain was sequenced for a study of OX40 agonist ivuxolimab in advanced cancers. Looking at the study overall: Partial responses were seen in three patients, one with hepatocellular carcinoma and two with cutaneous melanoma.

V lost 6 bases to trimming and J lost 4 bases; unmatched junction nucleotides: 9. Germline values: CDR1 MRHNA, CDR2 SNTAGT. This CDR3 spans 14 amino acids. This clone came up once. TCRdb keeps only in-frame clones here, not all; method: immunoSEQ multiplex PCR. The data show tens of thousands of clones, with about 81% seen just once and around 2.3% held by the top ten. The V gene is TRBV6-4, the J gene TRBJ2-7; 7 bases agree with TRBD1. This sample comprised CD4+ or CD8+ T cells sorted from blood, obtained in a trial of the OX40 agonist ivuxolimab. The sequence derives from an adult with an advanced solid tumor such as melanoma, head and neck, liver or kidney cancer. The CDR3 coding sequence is TGTGCCAGCAGAAAACAGGGGCCTTCGTACGAGCAGTACTTC. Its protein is CASRKQGPSYEQYF.